Shown below are 25 T cell receptor beta chains from a single sample sequenced in a study of T cells in Graves' hyperthyroidism and ophthalmopathy. The CDR3 regions of TCR beta were amplified from RNA transcripts. When the TCR CDR3 underwent first-round RT-PCR, the HTBI primer set was used. TCRdb processed the multiplex PCR reads anew with MiXCR; each CDR3 protein has one entry. Of approximately 610,000 distinct CDR3 sequences listed, roughly 14% are singletons. Sequenced material: blood. The receptors shown here come from a woman between 35 and 50 years old with Graves' ophthalmopathy.

This clonotype was seen repeatedly, ten times or more. This rearrangement joins TRBV9 to TRBJ2-7; D is possibly TRBD1 (6 bases). The CDR3 contains 15 residues. V was cut by 4 bases and J by 1 base, with 15 bases left in between. Germline V gene sequence: CDR1 SGDLS, CDR2 YYNGEE. This CDR3 is CASSPADRFSYEQYF. CDR3 sequence (DNA): TGTGCCAGCAGCCCAGCAGACAGGTTTTCCTACGAGCAGTACTTC.

This clonotype occurred many times. This chain uses TRBV20-1 with TRBJ2-5, with 14 positions matching TRBD2. Germline V lookup: CDR1 DFQATT, CDR2 SNEGSKA (reference sequence). The CDR3 loop spans 18 amino acids. The J segment lost 3 bases and the V segment lost 0 bases, leaving 9 bases of the junction unmatched. Here the CDR3 reads CSARDDTRGLAGEETQYF. As DNA, the CDR3 is TGCAGTGCTAGAGATGACACTCGGGGACTAGCGGGAGAAGAGACCCAGTACTTC.

DNA of the CDR3: TGCGCCAGCAGCCAAGACTTTGTTTCGGTTAGCAGCTACGGCTACACCTTC. It yields the protein CASSQDFVSVSSYGYTF. The chain employs TRBV4-1 and TRBJ1-2; D unresolved. The CDR3 is 17 amino acids. Per the germline V gene, CDR1 is MGHRA and CDR2 is YSYEKL. The V gene lost 0 bases and the J gene lost 8 bases, with 22 bases spanning the gap.

The gene calls are TRBV12-3 or TRBV12-4 and TRBJ1-1; D perhaps matches TRBD1 (5 bases). This CDR3 has 18 residues. V was clipped by 4 bases and J by 7 bases, with 28 bases between them. The CDR3 bases are TGTGCCAGCAGTTGGGGGGACCGGAGGATAGAGCGTGATGGTGAAGCTTTCTTT. This translates into CASSWGDRRIERDGEAFF.

This clonotype was seen only a few times. V gene TRBV5-1 combines with J gene TRBJ2-7; the D gene could be TRBD1 or TRBD2 (5 bases each). There are 16 residues in the CDR3. Trimming removed 4 bases at V and 2 bases at J, with 19 bases between. Germline V gene lookup returns CDR1 SGHRS and CDR2 YFSETQ. The CDR3 region has the DNA TGCGCCAGCAGCGTCCTACCCCTCCGGGACCCCTACGAGCAGTACTTC. Protein product: CASSVLPLRDPYEQYF. The entire variable domain, with the rest obtained from reference TRBV5-1 and TRBJ2-7, is as follows: KAGVTQTPRYLIKTRGQQVTLSCSPISGHRSVSWYQQTPGQGLQFLFEYFSETQRNKGNFPGRFSGRQFSNSRSEMNVSTLELGDSALYLCASSVLPLRDPYEQYFGPGTRLTVT.

This clonotype was observed at least ten times. This chain's CDR3 is CASSLGQYNSPLHF. The CDR3 coding sequence is TGTGCCAGCAGTTTAGGACAGTATAATTCACCCCTCCACTTT. The genes are TRBV27 and TRBJ1-6, with a weak D call TRBD1 (6 bases). Between the trimmed V and J ends, which lost 2 bases and 4 bases, there was a span of 6 bases. The CDR3 loop spans 14 amino acids. From germline, CDR1 is MNHEY and CDR2 SMNVEV (reference sequence).

This clonotype was recorded at least ten times. The V and J genes are TRBV9 and TRBJ2-2, with unresolved D. The CDR3 is 15 amino acids. Looked up from germline, CDR1 is SGDLS and CDR2 is YYNGEE. The germline V and J ends were trimmed by 2 bases and 0 bases, with 8 bases remaining between them. This CDR3 reads CASSVSLANTGELFF. CDR3 DNA: TGTGCCAGCAGCGTTAGTTTGGCGAACACCGGGGAGCTGTTTTTT.

This clonotype has more than one count but fewer than ten. The rearrangement joins TRBV20-1 to TRBJ1-1; D uncertain. The CDR3 has 12 residues. V lost 6 bases, J lost 4 bases, and 12 bases lay in between. Germline values: CDR1 DFQATT, CDR2 SNEGSKA (reference sequence). The CDR3 region is CSARSPVTEAFF. CDR3 DNA: TGCAGTGCCAGGTCCCCCGTCACTGAAGCTTTCTTT.

CDR3 in amino acids: CATSRDPGLVGTQYF. The CDR3 nucleotides are TGTGCCACCAGCAGAGATCCCGGCTTAGTTGGTACCCAGTACTTC. This chain links TRBV15 with TRBJ2-5, with D uncertain. The V and J ends lost 0 bases and 8 bases respectively, with 16 bases between them. Germline V gene lookup returns CDR1 LNHNV and CDR2 YYDKDF (reference sequence). This CDR3 spans 15 amino acids.

This clonotype was detected many times. The CDR3 DNA sequence: TGTGCCTGGAGTCCGTCAGGAAACACTGAAGCTTTCTTT. Translating gives CAWSPSGNTEAFF. The chain has TRBV30 and TRBJ1-1, with D unresolved. The CDR3 extends over 13 amino acids. The V end was cut by 2 bases, the J end by 2 bases, with 9 bases between. Germline CDR1 reads GTSNPN; CDR2 reads SVGIG (reference sequence).

The rearrangement links TRBV12-3 or TRBV12-4 to TRBJ2-4, with D possibly TRBD1 on 6 matching bases. The CDR3 totals 14 residues. V lost 5 bases and J 8 bases, leaving 16 bases between the germline ends. The CDR3 protein is CASSITGFPDIQYF. The CDR3 region has the DNA TGTGCCAGCAGTATCACAGGGTTCCCAGACATTCAGTACTTC.

The V call is TRBV12-3 or TRBV12-4, the J call TRBJ1-2; no reliable D call. There are 11 residues in the CDR3. V lost 7 bases and J 3 bases, leaving 6 bases between the germline ends. The DNA of the CDR3 is TGTGCCAGCACCGTGGACTATGGCTACACCTTC. Encoded protein: CASTVDYGYTF.

This clonotype was picked up many times. V gene TRBV12-3 or TRBV12-4 combines with J gene TRBJ2-7; 7 nucleotides match TRBD1. Losses at the gene ends were 7 bases for V and 6 bases for J; bases not matched to a gene: 12. The CDR3 contains 14 residues. The CDR3 region has the DNA TGTGCCAGCACCGCGACAGGGAATCGTCGCGAGCAGTACTTC. Amino acids: CASTATGNRREQYF.

CDR3 region: CASSLSRGFPLHF. The DNA for the CDR3 is TGTGCCAGCAGTTTATCCAGAGGGTTCCCCCTCCACTTT. The chain employs TRBV27 and TRBJ1-6; D is unclear. The CDR3 is 13 amino acids. Trimming left V 0 bases short and J 13 bases short, with 10 bases between. Germline CDR1 reads MNHEY; CDR2 reads SMNVEV (reference sequence).

This clonotype was picked up many times. This rearrangement joins TRBV3-1 to TRBJ2-2; no clear D gene. Between the trimmed V and J ends, which lost 2 bases and 10 bases, there was a span of 11 bases. The CDR3 is made up of 13 amino acids. Germline assignment: CDR1 LGHDT and CDR2 YNNKEL (reference sequence). The CDR3, as DNA: TGTGCCAGCAGCCAATTGGGAAAGGAGGAGCTGTTTTTT. Its translation is CASSQLGKEELFF.

For this clonotype: This may arise from a read error, as a much more abundant clone is one base away. This chain links TRBV28 with TRBJ1-2, with 8 bases identical to TRBD1. The CDR3 is 15 residues long. Germline V gives CDR1 MDHEN, CDR2 SYDVKM. The CDR3 coding sequence is TGTTCCAGCAGTTTAGCAGGGGGCGGCCTCTATGGCTACACCTTC. Translated: CSSSLAGGGLYGYTF.

V gene TRBV20-1 combines with J gene TRBJ1-5; 7 bases are a match to TRBD1. The CDR3 is made up of 13 amino acids. Germline CDR1 and CDR2: DFQATT and SNEGSKA (reference sequence). The CDR3 coding sequence is TGCAGCAAAAGCAACGGTGGGACAGAGCCCCAGCATTTT. It translates to CSKSNGGTEPQHF.

This clonotype came up a few times. This chain uses TRBV3-1 with TRBJ1-1; D may be TRBD1 (5 bases). Germline CDR1 is LGHDT and CDR2 is YNNKEL (reference sequence). The CDR3 is made up of 15 amino acids. V lost 0 bases and J 5 bases, leaving 13 bases between the germline ends. The DNA of the CDR3 is TGTGCCAGCAGCCAAGAGGGGACGGCGGTAACTGAAGCTTTCTTT. The encoded protein is CASSQEGTAVTEAFF.

This clonotype was detected only a few times. The V and J genes are TRBV6-5 and TRBJ1-1; 7 nucleotides line up with TRBD1. J was trimmed by 2 bases and V by 7 bases; bases with no gene match: 10. This CDR3 spans 15 amino acids. Germline CDR1 is MNHEY and CDR2 is SVGAGI. CDR3 amino acids: CASTVRDRVNTEAFF. CDR3 DNA: TGTGCCAGCACCGTTCGTGACAGGGTCAACACTGAAGCTTTCTTT.

There are many counts of this clonotype. The chain joins TRBV7-2 to TRBJ1-1; D gene ambiguous. The CDR3 is 13 residues long. Germline V gene data show CDR1 as SGHTA and CDR2 as FQGNSA. With 5 bases removed from V and 4 bases from J, the gap between germline ends came to 11 bases. CDR3 region: CASSKWLGTEAFF. Here the CDR3 DNA reads TGTGCCAGCAGCAAATGGTTGGGCACTGAAGCTTTCTTT.

This clonotype was counted only a few times. The chain has TRBV7-3 and TRBJ1-5; no clear D gene. The CDR3 has 15 amino acids. V was trimmed by 4 bases and J by 0 bases, leaving 10 bases between them. The germline V gene encodes CDR1 SGHTA and CDR2 FQGTGA. CDR3 sequence: CASSSVDYSNQPQHF. DNA for the CDR3: TGTGCCAGCAGCTCTGTCGATTATAGCAATCAGCCCCAGCATTTT.

This clonotype was found many times. The chain joins TRBV6-5 to TRBJ1-1; no definite D call. CDR3 length equals 13 residues. V shed 4 bases and J shed 1 base, with 7 bases lying between them. In germline, CDR1 is MNHEY, CDR2 SVGAGI. This CDR3 reads CASSSAPNTEAFF. The CDR3 bases are TGTGCCAGCAGTTCAGCACCGAACACTGAAGCTTTCTTT.

This clonotype was counted at least ten times. The rearrangement joins TRBV28 to TRBJ2-7; D is ambiguous. Germline loops: CDR1 MDHEN, CDR2 SYDVKM. The V end was cut by 3 bases, the J end by 0 bases, with 9 bases between. The CDR3 consists of 14 residues. The CDR3 coding sequence is TGTGCCAGCAGTTTCCCACATGGCTCCTACGAGCAGTACTTC. Protein sequence: CASSFPHGSYEQYF.

This clonotype was seen at least ten times. This chain links TRBV19 with TRBJ2-7; possible D gene TRBD2, 6 bases. Germline V gives CDR1 LNHDA, CDR2 SQIVND (reference sequence). This CDR3 is built from 16 residues. V was clipped by 5 bases and J by 3 bases, with 20 bases between them. The CDR3 DNA reads as TGTGCCAGTAGTCACCGTAGAGTAGCGGATAACTACGAGCAGTACTTC. Translating it yields CASSHRRVADNYEQYF.

This clonotype was seen many times. This chain joins TRBV28 and TRBJ2-7, with D perhaps matching TRBD2 (5 bases). The germline gives CDR1 MDHEN, CDR2 SYDVKM. The V end was cut by 5 bases, the J end by 9 bases, with 17 bases between. The CDR3 has 13 amino acids. The CDR3 spells CASSPSGVGRQYF. CDR3 coding DNA: TGTGCCAGCAGTCCTTCCGGGGTTGGTCGGCAGTACTTC.